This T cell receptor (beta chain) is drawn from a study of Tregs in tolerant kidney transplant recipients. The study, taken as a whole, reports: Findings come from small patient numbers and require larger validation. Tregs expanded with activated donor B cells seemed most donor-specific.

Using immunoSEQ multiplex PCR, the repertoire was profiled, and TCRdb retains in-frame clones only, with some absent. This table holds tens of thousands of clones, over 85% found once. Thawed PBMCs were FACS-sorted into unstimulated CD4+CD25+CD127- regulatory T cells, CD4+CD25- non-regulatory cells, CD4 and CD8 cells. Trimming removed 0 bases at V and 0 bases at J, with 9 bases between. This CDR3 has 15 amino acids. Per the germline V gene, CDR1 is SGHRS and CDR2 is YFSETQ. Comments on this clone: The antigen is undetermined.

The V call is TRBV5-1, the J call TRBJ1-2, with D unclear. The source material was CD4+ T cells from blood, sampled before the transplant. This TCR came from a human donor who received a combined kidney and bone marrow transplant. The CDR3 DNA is TGCGCCAGCAGCTTGGGTGCCACATCTAACTATGGCTACACCTTC. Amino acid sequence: CASSLGATSNYGYTF.